This T cell receptor (beta chain) appears in the sequencing data of a study of blood T cell repertoires in COVID-19. Study-level information: Acute and convalescent COVID-19 samples came from the United States, Italy and Spain.

V lost 7 bases and J lost 1; bases outside the gene matches: 3. CDR1 and CDR2 from the germline V gene are MNHEY and SVGAGI. The CDR3 spans 13 residues. This table comes from immunoSEQ multiplex PCR, and its TCRdb copy is limited to in-frame clones, with some not included. The repertoire holds a few hundred thousand clones, with 70% to 90% as singletons. The receptor was derived from a woman in her 50s who had recovered from COVID-19. The J gene is TRBJ1-1, the V gene TRBV6-5; 7 bases are shared with TRBD1. Sequencing used PBMCs or T cells enriched from blood (not recorded which). The CDR3, as DNA: TGTGCCAGCAACAACAGGGGGAACACTGAAGCTTTCTTT. Its protein is CASNNRGNTEAFF.